This TCR beta chain was identified in a study of blood T cell repertoires in COVID-19 (TCRdb year 2020). With regard to the full study: The collaborator samples originated in the United States, Italy and Spain and spanned the acute and convalescent phases of COVID-19. The material from the prospective study consisted of cDNA or gDNA derived from T cells, B-cell-depleted T cells, or PBMCs. Subjects who had been exposed to COVID-19, were actively infected with it, or had recovered from it provided the deeply sampled blood TCRbeta repertoires that made up the dataset. The repertoires were made available in a free public database intended to serve as a resource for research on the immune response to SARS-CoV-2. Samples were obtained from the ongoing ImmuneRACE study (first 160 participants) and from approximately 1,200 subjects provided by 6 global collaborators. The sample metadata nearly always contained a de-identified subject ID, COVID-19 status, age in years and sex. HLA class I and class II types, where available, came from metadata supplied by the sample provider rather than from assay-based typing. Results and caveats for the whole study, not just this receptor: The amount of clinical and demographic metadata varied by source and participant and was provided uncurated.

The collaborating institutions used their own protocols to collect whole blood in K2EDTA tubes. For TCRbeta analysis, collaborators shipped samples as frozen whole blood, isolated PBMCs, or DNA extracted from either of those sample types. The CDR3, cysteine through phenylalanine, is 13 amino acids long. Only the CDR3 region is kept as DNA, spanning 39 bases read in frame from base 1. V is pared back by 5 bases and J by 9 bases, with 14 bases lying between the germline termini. Via the germline V gene (reference sequence), CDR1 is LNHDA and CDR2 SQIVND. The immunoSEQ Assay, a bias-controlled multiplex PCR, was used to amplify TCRbeta CDR3 regions from genomic DNA. Per the authors' processing: Within the assay, amplification of reference gene primers was used to estimate how many nucleated cells each sample contained. Sequence reads were collapsed and filtered to measure the absolute abundance of every unique TCRbeta CDR3 rearrangement. For each sample, productive Simpson clonality was calculated by taking the square root of Simpson's diversity index across productive rearrangements. The table comes from immuneACCESS by way of TCRdb, which keeps in-frame sequences with V and J called. Part of the clones is missing from these tables; in studies checked, under half for an unresolved V gene and the rest for unknown reasons. From that table come the V and J calls and clone size; the DNA was used to work out D and trimming. For this sample the table gives under 150,000 clones, of which roughly 84% were detected only once. The top ten clones comprise under 5% of the sample.

This clone occurred once. Its antigen is currently not known. Nothing much larger sits one base from this clone, and base qualities are not available. Material: peripheral blood. This chain joins TRBV19 to TRBJ2-1, with the D gene not clear enough to name. The TCR was taken from a woman aged 55-70 years with acute or convalescent COVID-19. For the CDR3, the sequence is CASSLRPTIEQFF. The DNA is as follows: TGTGCCAGTAGTTTGAGGCCTACCATTGAGCAGTTCTTC.